The rows below give T cell receptor beta chains drawn from one sample of a study of post-analysis software for immune sequencing data. A single record per CDR3 protein comes from TCRdb applying MiXCR to the PCR reads. The table shows about 820,000 distinct CDR3 sequences, with around 53% occurring only once. Material: blood. The receptor source for this set is a girl aged 10 to 17 with multiple sclerosis. Both conserved end residues are part of each CDR3. Fields, in order: D gene, clone size, J gene, V gene, CDR3 protein, CDR3 DNA. A D gene is named only where the DNA matches it firmly. Part of the rows lack a size; the others show once, few, many or a class for expanded clones.

>TRBD2|.|TRBJ2-7|TRBV20-1
CSAKTSESYEQYF
TGCAGTGCCAAGACTAGCGAGTCCTACGAGCAGTACTTC
>.|.|TRBJ1-2|TRBV7-3
CASSLEAGVKYGYTF
TGTGCCAGCAGCTTGGAGGCAGGGGTTAAATATGGCTACACCTTC
>.|.|TRBJ2-5|TRBV5-1
CASSLAGAEGETQYF
TGCGCCAGCAGCTTGGCCGGGGCCGAAGGGGAGACCCAGTACTTC
>.|.|TRBJ1-1|TRBV2
CASSEGIPMDTEAFF
TGTGCCAGCAGTGAGGGTATTCCCATGGACACTGAAGCTTTCTTT
>.|.|TRBJ2-5|TRBV9
CASSTSGRGETQYF
TGTGCCAGCAGCACTAGTGGCCGGGGAGAGACCCAGTACTTC
>.|.|TRBJ2-3|TRBV12-3/TRBV12-4
CANSGLSTDTQYF
TGTGCCAATTCGGGCCTCAGCACAGATACGCAGTATTTT
>TRBD1|.|TRBJ1-2|TRBV29-1
CSAWGQSRDGYTF
TGCAGCGCCTGGGGACAGTCAAGAGATGGCTACACCTTC
>.|.|TRBJ2-7|TRBV19
CASSIGQGRSYEQYF
TGTGCCAGTAGTATTGGCCAGGGGCGCTCCTACGAGCAGTACTTC
>TRBD2|.|TRBJ2-1|TRBV20-1
CSARISGGANNEQFF
TGCAGTGCTAGAATTAGCGGGGGGGCCAACAATGAGCAGTTCTTC
>TRBD1|.|TRBJ2-7|TRBV20-1
CSARVGTGIHEQYF
TGCAGTGCTAGAGTCGGGACAGGGATCCACGAGCAGTACTTC
>.|few|TRBJ2-7|TRBV12-3/TRBV12-4
CASREREWGHEQYF
TGTGCCAGCAGGGAACGGGAGTGGGGACACGAGCAGTACTTC
>.|few|TRBJ2-1|TRBV7-9
CASSTEGSSYNEQFF
TGTGCCAGCAGCACAGAGGGGAGCTCCTACAATGAGCAGTTCTTC
>.|.|TRBJ1-2|TRBV25-1
CASSWTATSNYGYTF
TGTGCCAGCAGTTGGACGGCCACCTCTAACTATGGCTACACCTTC
>.|.|TRBJ2-3|TRBV6-5
CASSYSTGRQADTQYF
TGTGCCAGCAGTTACTCGACGGGCAGGCAGGCAGATACGCAGTATTTT
>TRBD2|.|TRBJ2-5|TRBV20-1
CSAPIAGKETQYF
TGCAGTGCTCCCATAGCGGGGAAAGAGACCCAGTACTTC
>.|.|TRBJ2-1|TRBV7-2
CASSLDWGRGYNEQFF
TGTGCCAGCAGCTTAGACTGGGGGAGGGGGTACAATGAGCAGTTCTTC